This T cell receptor (beta chain) is drawn from a study of response to subunit inactivated influenza vaccine. TCRdb recomputed calls from the RT-PCR reads with MiXCR, one row per CDR3 protein. This sample has about 830,000 distinct CDR3 sequences, with under 20% found just once. J lost 3 bases, V lost 3 bases, and 5 bases had no gene match. Germline V CDR1 and CDR2: MNHEY, SMNVEV (reference sequence). The CDR3 is 15 amino acids. The chain recombines TRBV27 with TRBJ2-5, with 9 bases that match TRBD2. Sequenced material: PBMCs from blood, taken less than 6 days after vaccination. This clonotype was sampled from a middle-aged man who received an inactivated influenza vaccine. The CDR3 bases are TGTGCCAGCAGTTTTTTGGCTAGCGGGAAAGAGACCCAGTACTTC. Its protein is CASSFLASGKETQYF.